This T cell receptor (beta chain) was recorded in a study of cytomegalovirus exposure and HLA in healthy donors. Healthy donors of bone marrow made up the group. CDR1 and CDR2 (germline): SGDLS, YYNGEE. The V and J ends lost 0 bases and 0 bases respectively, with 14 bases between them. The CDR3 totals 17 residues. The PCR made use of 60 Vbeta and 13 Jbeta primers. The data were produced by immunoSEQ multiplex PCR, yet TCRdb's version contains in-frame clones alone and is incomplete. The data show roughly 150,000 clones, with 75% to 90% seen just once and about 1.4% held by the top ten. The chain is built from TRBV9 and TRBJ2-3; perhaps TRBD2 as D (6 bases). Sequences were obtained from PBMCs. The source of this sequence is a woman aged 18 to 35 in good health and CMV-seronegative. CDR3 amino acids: CASSVGLRGSSTDTQYF. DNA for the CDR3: TGTGCCAGCAGCGTAGGATTGCGGGGATCTAGCACAGATACGCAGTATTTT.